This is a list of T cell receptor beta chains from one sample in a study of T cell repertoires in cytomegalovirus infection. TCRdb independently ran MiXCR on the reads; one entry per CDR3 protein. The profile shows around 300,000 distinct CDR3 sequences, under 25% of them singletons. No antigens are known for them. The sequences come from cultured PBMCs, collected from culture after CMV antigen stimulation. The source is a human donor in good health (CMV status not recorded). Some clones in this sample may be carry-over from other donors' samples. Both conserved end residues are part of each CDR3. Fields, in order: D gene, J gene, V gene, clone size, CDR3 DNA, CDR3 protein. The D gene is left open where the match is weak. Clone sizes are given selectively: once, few, many, or a class where the clone is expanded.

D gene: NA
J gene: TRBJ1-6
V gene: TRBV20-1
clone size: NA
CDR3 DNA: TGCAGTGCTCGAAATAGGGGGTCCCCCAGACGGAATTCACCCCTCCACTTT
CDR3 protein: CSARNRGSPRRNSPLHF

D gene: NA
J gene: TRBJ2-3
V gene: TRBV7-9
clone size: NA
CDR3 DNA: TGTGCCAGCAGCTTAACTACCCAGGGGGATACGCAGTATTTT
CDR3 protein: CASSLTTQGDTQYF

D gene: NA
J gene: TRBJ1-1
V gene: TRBV9
clone size: few
CDR3 DNA: TGTGCCAGCAGCGCAACAGGAAGAGGGACTGAAGCTTTCTTT
CDR3 protein: CASSATGRGTEAFF

D gene: TRBD2
J gene: TRBJ2-1
V gene: TRBV7-3
clone size: many
CDR3 DNA: TGTGCCAGCAGCTTAACGGCGGGACTAACCTACAATGAGCAGTTCTTC
CDR3 protein: CASSLTAGLTYNEQFF

D gene: NA
J gene: TRBJ1-2
V gene: TRBV7-6
clone size: NA
CDR3 DNA: TGTGCCAGCAGCTTAATGGGAGCAGGGTCCTATGGCTACACCTTC
CDR3 protein: CASSLMGAGSYGYTF

D gene: NA
J gene: TRBJ2-3
V gene: TRBV30
clone size: NA
CDR3 DNA: TGTGCCTGTACGCTGTCGATAACAGATACGCAGTATTTT
CDR3 protein: CACTLSITDTQYF

D gene: TRBD2
J gene: TRBJ2-2
V gene: TRBV7-2
clone size: NA
CDR3 DNA: TGTGCCAGCAGCCCGAGATCAGCGGGAGTCGGGGAGCTGTTTTTT
CDR3 protein: CASSPRSAGVGELFF

D gene: NA
J gene: TRBJ1-1
V gene: TRBV6-5
clone size: NA
CDR3 DNA: TGTGCCAGCAGTTACTCGTATAACTATCGAGGGACTGAAGCTTTCTTT
CDR3 protein: CASSYSYNYRGTEAFF

D gene: TRBD1
J gene: TRBJ1-1
V gene: TRBV10-3
clone size: few
CDR3 DNA: TGTGCCATCAGTGCAACAGGGGGCGCTAGCACTGAAGCTTTCTTT
CDR3 protein: CAISATGGASTEAFF

D gene: NA
J gene: TRBJ2-2
V gene: TRBV11-3
clone size: NA
CDR3 DNA: TGTGCCAGCAGCCCCCCACAGTGGTCCGGGGAGCTGTTTTTT
CDR3 protein: CASSPPQWSGELFF

D gene: NA
J gene: TRBJ1-2
V gene: TRBV6-1
clone size: few
CDR3 DNA: TGTGCCAGCAGTGAGGCCCGATTCTATGGCTACACCTTC
CDR3 protein: CASSEARFYGYTF

D gene: TRBD2
J gene: TRBJ2-5
V gene: TRBV4-1
clone size: many
CDR3 DNA: TGCGCCAGCAGCCAGAGGGTACTAGCGGGAGTGCGAGAGACCCAGTACTTC
CDR3 protein: CASSQRVLAGVRETQYF

D gene: TRBD2
J gene: TRBJ2-3
V gene: TRBV7-9
clone size: many
CDR3 DNA: TGTGCCAGCAGCTTAGTGGCGGGAGCGACAGATACGCAGTATTTT
CDR3 protein: CASSLVAGATDTQYF

D gene: NA
J gene: TRBJ1-1
V gene: TRBV12-3/TRBV12-4
clone size: few
CDR3 DNA: TGTGCCAGCAGCGCTGGGACGGTGAACACTGAAGCTTTCTTT
CDR3 protein: CASSAGTVNTEAFF

D gene: NA
J gene: TRBJ1-5
V gene: TRBV28
clone size: NA
CDR3 DNA: TGTGCCAGCAGTTTAGCGATGGGGCTAGGTAGCAATCAGCCCCAGCATTTT
CDR3 protein: CASSLAMGLGSNQPQHF

D gene: TRBD1
J gene: TRBJ1-1
V gene: TRBV7-4
clone size: NA
CDR3 DNA: TGTGCCAGCAGCTGGGACAGGGGAGGGGAGGACACTGAAGCTTTCTTT
CDR3 protein: CASSWDRGGEDTEAFF

D gene: TRBD2
J gene: TRBJ2-5
V gene: TRBV12-3/TRBV12-4
clone size: NA
CDR3 DNA: TGTGCCAGCAGTCGAAGTATAGCGGGAGAAATACAAGAGACCCAGTACTTC
CDR3 protein: CASSRSIAGEIQETQYF

D gene: TRBD2
J gene: TRBJ2-1
V gene: TRBV10-1
clone size: once
CDR3 DNA: TGCGCCAGCAGTGAGTCCTCCTTCTTGGGACTAGCGGGGACCAACAATGAGCAGTTCTTC
CDR3 protein: CASSESSFLGLAGTNNEQFF

D gene: NA
J gene: TRBJ1-1
V gene: TRBV5-6
clone size: few
CDR3 DNA: TGTGCCAGCAGTTACACCCTCGACAGTTACACTGAAGCTTTCTTT
CDR3 protein: CASSYTLDSYTEAFF

D gene: TRBD1
J gene: TRBJ2-1
V gene: TRBV4-1
clone size: NA
CDR3 DNA: TGCGCCAGCAGCCAATCGGGACAGGGGTTTACTGAGCAGTTCTTC
CDR3 protein: CASSQSGQGFTEQFF

D gene: NA
J gene: TRBJ2-1
V gene: TRBV24-1
clone size: NA
CDR3 DNA: TGTGCCACCAGTGACGTCGAGACGGACCCTGAGTTCTTC
CDR3 protein: CATSDVETDPEFF

D gene: TRBD2
J gene: TRBJ2-3
V gene: TRBV4-1
clone size: NA
CDR3 DNA: TGCGCCAGCAGCAAAGGACTAGCGGGAGACGCAGATACGCAGTATTTT
CDR3 protein: CASSKGLAGDADTQYF

D gene: TRBD2
J gene: TRBJ2-1
V gene: TRBV6-5
clone size: NA
CDR3 DNA: TGTGCCAGCAGTAACGGACTAGCATCGAATGAGCAGCTCTTC
CDR3 protein: CASSNGLASNEQLF

D gene: NA
J gene: TRBJ2-7
V gene: TRBV6-2/TRBV6-3
clone size: NA
CDR3 DNA: TGTGCCAGCAGTTACTCGGGACCCAGCTACGAGCAGTACTTC
CDR3 protein: CASSYSGPSYEQYF

D gene: NA
J gene: TRBJ2-6
V gene: TRBV4-3
clone size: few
CDR3 DNA: TGCGCCAGCAGCCAAGGGGACATGGCCCTCTCTGGGGCCAACGTCCTGACTTTC
CDR3 protein: CASSQGDMALSGANVLTF

D gene: NA
J gene: TRBJ2-3
V gene: TRBV7-2
clone size: few
CDR3 DNA: TGTGCCAGCAGCTTAGTGGTTAGGCTCACGACTCGCCGGAGCGCAGATACGCAGTATTTT
CDR3 protein: CASSLVVRLTTRRSADTQYF

D gene: TRBD1
J gene: TRBJ1-2
V gene: TRBV11-2
clone size: NA
CDR3 DNA: TGTGCCAGCAGCTCTACCTCCCCAGACAGGGTGTCATACTATGGCTACACCTTC
CDR3 protein: CASSSTSPDRVSYYGYTF

D gene: TRBD2
J gene: TRBJ2-5
V gene: TRBV5-1
clone size: few
CDR3 DNA: TGCGCCAGCAGCTTCGGGGCCAGGAGCGGGAAAGGCCAAGAGACCCAGTACTTC
CDR3 protein: CASSFGARSGKGQETQYF

D gene: TRBD1
J gene: TRBJ1-5
V gene: TRBV27
clone size: NA
CDR3 DNA: TGTGCCAGCAGGAAGACAGGGATAGGCAATCAGCCCCAGCATTTT
CDR3 protein: CASRKTGIGNQPQHF